This note documents a single T cell receptor (beta chain) sequence. This clonotype has a count of ten or more. The antigen it recognizes is unknown. Per-base quality was not reported, and no clone a single base away is much larger than it. Library construction relied on PCR. The instrument given in TCRdb is Illumina HiSeq 2500. To normalize quantification of the TCRbeta repertoire, the TCR libraries were built with molecular barcoding that relied on unique molecular identifiers. TCRdb reprocessed the public reads (quality trimming at Q25 with fastp, clone calling with MiXCR) and kept in-frame beta chains. All rows with the same CDR3 protein become a single entry with the most common DNA and genes. The sample table holds about 540,000 distinct CDR3 sequences, of which approximately 20% were seen once. The ten largest clonotypes hold 3% to 3.5% of the sample. These data originate in a study of T-cell reconstitution after alpha-beta-depleted transplantation in children (dated by TCRdb to 2016 to 2018). About the full investigation: Using TCR repertoire profiling, the study followed T-cell immune reconstitution in a quantitative way in children after TCRalphabeta/CD19-depleted allogeneic hematopoietic cell transplantation.

V is trimmed back by 5 bases and J by 3 bases, and the junction contains 4 bases that no gene match accounts for. From a lookup of the germline V gene, CDR1 and CDR2 are MNHEY and SVGEGT. Counted from cysteine to phenylalanine, this CDR3 has 15 amino acids. Only the CDR3 DNA stays, 45 bases, in frame from base 1. Material: PBMCs from the stem cell graft donor, obtained from the stem cell graft. The rearranged chain carries TRBV6-2 or TRBV6-3 and TRBJ2-7, with TRBD2 matching 13 junction bases. The receptor's source is a human donor who donated a stem cell graft to a child with acute lymphoblastic leukemia. In nucleotide form, the sequence is TGTGCCAGCAGTACCTGGACTAGCGGGAGCTACGAGCAGTACTTC. Its coded protein is CASSTWTSGSYEQYF.